A selection of T cell receptor beta chains follows, all from one sample in a study of shared clonotypes between healthy human individuals. The table came from immunoSEQ multiplex PCR; TCRdb's copy has only in-frame clones and leaves some out. The repertoire holds 2 million or so clones, with roughly 96% as singletons. The specimen sequenced was naive CD4+ T cells sorted from blood. These receptors came from a man younger than 30 in good health. The conserved cysteine and the conserved F or W are not part of the CDR3 here. The order of the fields is V gene, J gene, CDR3 length, CDR3 protein.

TRBV19,TRBJ2-7,13,ASSSGGLSSYEQY
TRBV7-9,TRBJ2-1,13,ASSPSGGFLNEQF
TRBV2,TRBJ2-3,12,ASFRQPISDTQY
TRBV30,TRBJ2-3,12,AWAPERGVDTQY
TRBV7-2,TRBJ1-2,13,ASSSPRIANYGYT
TRBV18,TRBJ1-5,11,ASSPDHNQPQH
TRBV6-4,TRBJ2-7,12,ASSEWAGSYEQY
TRBV28,TRBJ1-2,12,ASSRGSAGVGYT
TRBV11-2,TRBJ1-6,13,ASSLEPGVNSPLH
TRBV19,TRBJ1-5,14,ASSIQAKSGNQPQH
TRBV19,TRBJ2-4,16,ASSIGGLVDLAKNIQY
TRBV5-1,TRBJ2-1,14,ASSLAQAGVYNEQF
TRBV2,TRBJ2-3,14,ASSEYRTAGADTQY
TRBV9,TRBJ2-1,14,ASSLNSGSSYNEQF
TRBV9,TRBJ2-3,13,ASSLGRAGSDTQY
TRBV9,TRBJ1-4,13,ASSVGEVRNEKLF
TRBV7-9,TRBJ2-5,15,ASSLGVRPGGQETQY
TRBV27,TRBJ1-5,14,ASSPLRAPSNQPQH
TRBV7-7,TRBJ2-2,11,ASSLTGIGELF
TRBV6-1,TRBJ2-7,13,ASSGGDRGVDEQY
TRBV11-3,TRBJ2-1,13,ASSSASGVKNEQF
TRBV4-1,TRBJ1-1,13,ASSPEPGRNTEAF
TRBV9,TRBJ2-3,14,ASSLPTGGSVDTQY
TRBV6-4,TRBJ2-7,12,ASSTGRDTYEQY
TRBV2,TRBJ2-2,8,ASSRGELF